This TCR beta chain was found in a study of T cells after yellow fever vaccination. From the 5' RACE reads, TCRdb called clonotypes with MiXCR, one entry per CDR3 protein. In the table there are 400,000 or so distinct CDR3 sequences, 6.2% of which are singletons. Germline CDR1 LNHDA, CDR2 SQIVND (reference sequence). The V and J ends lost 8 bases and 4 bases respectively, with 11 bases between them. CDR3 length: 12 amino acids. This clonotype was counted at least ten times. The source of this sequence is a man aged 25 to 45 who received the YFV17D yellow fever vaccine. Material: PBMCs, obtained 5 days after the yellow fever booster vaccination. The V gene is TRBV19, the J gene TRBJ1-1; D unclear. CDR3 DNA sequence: TGTGCCAGTGGAGGTTGGGGCACTGAAGCTTTCTTT. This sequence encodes CASGGWGTEAFF.